The sequence of this TCR beta chain was determined in a study of cytomegalovirus exposure and HLA in healthy donors. Worth noting for this clone: Its cognate antigen is unknown.

Vbeta (60) and Jbeta (13) primers were used in the PCR. Assay: immunoSEQ multiplex PCR; the TCRdb copy retains only in-frame clones and omits some. The profile covers 130,000 to 150,000 clones, with just under 75% appearing a single time and roughly 1.7% taken by the ten largest. Study-level points and caveats: Later analysis showed TCR association rates varying by HLA locus, highest for DRB1 and lowest for HLA-C.

The V and J ends lost 0 bases and 9 bases respectively, with 15 bases between them. Germline CDR1 and CDR2: SGHNT and YENEEA. This CDR3 comprises 15 residues. The sample was PBMCs. V usage is TRBV11-3 and J usage is TRBJ2-1; D might be TRBD2 (7 bases). This TCR came from a woman aged 18-29 years in good health and CMV-seronegative. This chain's CDR3 is CASSLDTGGGGEQFF. In DNA, the CDR3 is TGTGCCAGCAGCTTAGATACTGGGGGAGGGGGTGAGCAGTTCTTC.